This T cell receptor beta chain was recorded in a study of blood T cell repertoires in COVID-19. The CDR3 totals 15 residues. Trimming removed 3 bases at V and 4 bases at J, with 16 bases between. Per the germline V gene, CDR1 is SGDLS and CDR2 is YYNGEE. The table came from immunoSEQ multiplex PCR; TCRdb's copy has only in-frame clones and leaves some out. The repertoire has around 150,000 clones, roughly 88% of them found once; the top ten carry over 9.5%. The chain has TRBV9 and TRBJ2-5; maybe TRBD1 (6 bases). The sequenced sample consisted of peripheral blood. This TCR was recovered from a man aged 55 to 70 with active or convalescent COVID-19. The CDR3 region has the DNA TGTGCCAGCAGCGCCCAGGGGTACGGAGGAGAGACCCAGTACTTC. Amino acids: CASSAQGYGGETQYF.